Below, one T cell receptor beta chain is given with its context. The source of the sample is a study of blood T cell repertoires in COVID-19. Participant-reported clinical history was the basis for cohort assignment. The germline V gene has CDR1 PRHDT and CDR2 FYEKMQ (reference sequence). The CDR3 runs 14 residues. Trimming left V 2 bases short and J 1 base short, with 7 bases between. Produced via immunoSEQ multiplex PCR; TCRdb's table is partial and in-frame only. This table holds around 300,000 clones, more than 75% found once. Source material: PBMCs or T cells enriched from blood (not recorded which). The rearrangement joins TRBV13 to TRBJ2-3; tentatively, D is TRBD1 (6 bases). The clonotype was recovered from a woman aged 18-29 years who had recovered from COVID-19. The CDR3 reads CASSLNRGTDTQYF. The CDR3 DNA reads as TGTGCCAGCAGCTTAAACAGGGGCACAGATACGCAGTATTTT.